This T cell receptor (beta chain) originates from a study of T cell changes during pregnancy in multiple sclerosis. Profiling relied on immunoSEQ multiplex PCR, and the TCRdb table lists in-frame clones only, not all of them. The sample has roughly 52,000 clones, approximately 94% seen once. Looked up from germline, CDR1 is LNHDA and CDR2 is SQIVND (reference sequence). The length of the CDR3 is 17 residues. With 3 bases clipped from V and 3 bases from J, the junction kept 8 bases outside the gene matches. This chain joins TRBV19 and TRBJ2-1, with TRBD2 matching over 10 bases. The starting material was CD8+ T cells from peripheral blood mononuclear cells, obtained in the third trimester of pregnancy. This sequence was found in a female donor with multiple sclerosis, enrolled in a pregnancy study. The CDR3 sequence is CASSMSKGLAFYNEQFF. Here the CDR3 DNA reads TGTGCCAGTAGTATGAGCAAGGGACTAGCGTTCTACAATGAGCAGTTCTTC.